This T cell receptor beta chain was recorded in a study of cytomegalovirus exposure and HLA in healthy donors. Study-wide results and caveats: The authors later found TCR association rates varying by HLA locus, with DRB1 most and HLA-C fewest. Generally TCR sequences proved uncommon, though certain public TCRs appeared in numerous donors. Among TCR beta chains of equal frequency, HLA-associated ones were more clonally expanded in a later analysis.

PCR amplification relied on 60 Vbeta primers (plus 13 Jbeta primers). TCRdb's copy holds only in-frame clones and misses some; the assay was immunoSEQ multiplex PCR. The data contain over 50,000 clones, 70% to 85% of them singletons. Concerning this clone: No antigen is known for it.

The CDR3 has 13 amino acids. V lost 3 bases and J lost 2, with 7 bases in between. Germline-derived CDR1 and CDR2 are SQVTM and ANQGSEA. This clonotype was obtained from a man aged 35-49 years in good health and CMV-seronegative. The chain combines TRBV29-1 with TRBJ2-2; unclear D gene. Sequenced: PBMCs. CDR3 DNA sequence: TGCAGCGTTGACCCCTCTAACACCGGGGAGCTGTTTTTT. As protein: CSVDPSNTGELFF.